This TCR beta chain was captured in a study of regulatory T cells in long-lasting Graves disease (dated by TCRdb to the early 2020s). About the study as a whole: Antithyroid drugs had been taken for less than 3 months by newly diagnosed Graves' disease patients. Persistent Graves' disease patients were compared with newly diagnosed Graves' disease patients by peripheral blood TCR sequencing and RNA sequencing. The study was conducted in China and was registered as a clinical trial. TCR sequencing covered about 13 persistent and around 20 newly diagnosed Graves' disease patients, 33 samples in total. The full study reports these points: Patients with persistent disease shared more public clonotypes (roughly 2,900) than newly diagnosed patients did (approximately 1,000). Sequencing and analysis were limited to the TCR beta chain. Compared with newly diagnosed patients, persistent Graves' disease patients had lower TCR Shannon entropy and fewer highly expanded clones, which suggests clonal expansion. Preferential use of TRBV28, TRBJ1-2 and TRBJ2-5 was observed in persistent disease, whereas TRBV20-1 and TRBJ2-1 were favored in newly diagnosed disease. The authors acknowledged the small sample size as a limitation that may reduce accuracy. The study examined only peripheral blood because the primary lesion, thyroid tissue, could not be accessed.

Many counts were recorded for this clonotype. The target of this receptor is not known. Base qualities were left out, and no much larger clone turns up one base away. The label giving this sample's time point can be read as: newly diagnosed GD, antithyroid drugs for less than 3 months. For both TCR sequencing and RNA sequencing, RNA was extracted from PBMCs using TRIzol. The diagnosis of Graves' disease followed American Thyroid Association guidelines. Recruitment of patients was carried out at an endocrinology department in Xi'an, China. Each patient gave roughly 8.4 milliliters of peripheral blood, collected in an EDTA anticoagulant tube. Ficoll Paque Plus density gradient separation was used to isolate PBMCs, and no additional T cell sorting was done. An Agilent 2100 Bioanalyzer and agarose gel were used to check RNA quality, while a NanoDrop 2000 measured RNA concentration. Library creation used multiplex PCR. For sequencing, an Illumina HiSeq 4000 was employed. To build TCR beta libraries, CDR3 regions were amplified by Arm-PCR using iRepertoire HTBI primers. PCR products were gel purified before sequencing. The published analysis was carried out like this. Gene usage analysis of CDR3 amino acid clonotypes relied on the roughly 60 TRBV and about 13 TRBJ segments identified across samples. COPE and FqMerger were used to merge the filtered high-quality paired reads into contigs. BLAST was used to align contigs to IMGT TRBV, TRBD and TRBJ reference genes, and CDR3 was defined according to IMGT. Any clonotype with a frequency above 0.1% was counted as a highly expanded clone. Shannon entropy served as the measure of repertoire diversity, while the Gini coefficient captured V-J evenness. A clonotype was considered public if more than one individual shared it. The public reads were reanalyzed by TCRdb: fastp trimming at Q25, MiXCR alignment, in-frame beta chains only. Each entry merges the rows of one CDR3 protein and shows their most common DNA and genes. TCRdb's processing, not the authors' own work, is the source of the V and J calls. This sample gives about 370,000 distinct CDR3 sequences in total; roughly a sixth of them show up just once. Over 20% of the sample is held by the ten biggest clonotypes.

The trim is 0 bases for V and 10 bases for J, with a gap of 15 bases between the germline ends. CDR1 and CDR2, per the germline V gene, are MNHEY and SVGAGI. The CDR3 numbers 15 residues from cysteine through phenylalanine. The CDR3 DNA has 45 bases and is translated from base 1. The material was peripheral blood mononuclear cells (PBMCs), obtained at new diagnosis, from a patient treated with antithyroid drugs. This receptor chain uses TRBV6-5 and TRBJ1-4; matching of 6 bases hints at TRBD1 as the D gene. The sequence derives from a female donor with Graves disease. The encoded CDR3 is CASSYSKGGEAKLFF. The sequence in DNA is TGTGCCAGCAGTTACTCGAAAGGGGGAGAGGCAAAACTGTTTTTT.